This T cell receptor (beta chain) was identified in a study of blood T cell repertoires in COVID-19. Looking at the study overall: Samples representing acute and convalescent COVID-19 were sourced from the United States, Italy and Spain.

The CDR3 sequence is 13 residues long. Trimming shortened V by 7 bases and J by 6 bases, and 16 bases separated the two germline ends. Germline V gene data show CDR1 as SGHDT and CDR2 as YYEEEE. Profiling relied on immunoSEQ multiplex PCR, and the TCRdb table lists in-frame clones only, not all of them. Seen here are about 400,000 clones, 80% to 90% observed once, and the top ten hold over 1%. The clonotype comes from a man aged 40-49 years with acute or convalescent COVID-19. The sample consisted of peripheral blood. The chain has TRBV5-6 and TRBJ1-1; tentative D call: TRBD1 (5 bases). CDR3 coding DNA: TGTGCCAGCCTTGTGGCAGGGCGTCCTGAAGCTTTCTTT. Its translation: CASLVAGRPEAFF.